One sample yielded the 30 T cell receptor beta chains listed below, sequenced in a study of shared clonotypes between healthy human individuals. Clones were sequenced by immunoSEQ multiplex PCR, and TCRdb holds only the in-frame ones, with some missing. The table lists approximately 1.1 million clones, 75% to 80% of them singletons. The material sequenced was memory CD4+ T cells from PBMCs. The subset: CD45RA-negative fraction. Source of these receptors: a man aged 18-30 years in good health. Some clones in this sample may be carry-over from other donors' samples.

This clone was seen ten or more times. The chain joins TRBV27 to TRBJ2-1; D gene uncertain. Germline V CDR1 and CDR2: MNHEY, SMNVEV (reference sequence). This CDR3 region has 12 residues. V gave up 6 bases and J gave up 0 bases, with 3 bases separating them. For the CDR3, the DNA is TGTGCCAGCAGGACCTCCTACAATGAGCAGTTCTTC. Translating gives CASRTSYNEQFF.

The CDR3 DNA reads as TGTGCCAGCAGCCGGGGGGAGACCCAGTACTTC. Translated: CASSRGETQYF. This chain connects TRBV7-2 to TRBJ2-5; maybe TRBD2 (6 bases). The CDR3 runs to 11 residues. V was pared by 5 bases and J by 5 bases, with 6 bases between. The germline gives CDR1 SGHTA, CDR2 FQGNSA.

Points on this clone: Other DNA sequences within the sample encode an identical CDR3. The genes are TRBV7-2 and TRBJ1-3, with D tentatively TRBD1 (5 bases). Germline loops: CDR1 SGHTA, CDR2 FQGNSA. V lost 3 bases to trimming and J lost 0 bases, with 9 bases between them. The CDR3 is 15 residues long. The DNA of the CDR3 is TGTGCCAGCAGCTTGAGGCAGGGCTCTGGAAACACCATATATTTT. This codes for CASSLRQGSGNTIYF.

The chain employs TRBV30 and TRBJ2-3, with TRBD2 matching 9 bases. J gave up 2 bases and V 3 bases, and 6 bases lay outside the gene matches. The CDR3 is made up of 15 amino acids. Germline-derived CDR1 and CDR2 are GTSNPN and SVGIG (reference sequence). The CDR3 region has the DNA TGTGCCTGGAGCCTAGCGGGAACCCTCACAGATACGCAGTATTTT. Amino acids: CAWSLAGTLTDTQYF.

The V and J genes are TRBV28 and TRBJ2-1; D gene unclear. Trimming removed 8 bases from V and 0 bases from J, with 8 bases in between. This CDR3 is 13 amino acids long. Germline CDR1 and CDR2: MDHEN and SYDVKM. The CDR3 nucleotides read TGTGCCAGCGGCGACTCCTCCTACAATGAGCAGTTCTTC. Protein sequence: CASGDSSYNEQFF.

To note about this clone: A much larger clone differs from this one at a single base, so this may be a read error. The same CDR3 also results from other DNA sequences found in this sample. The chain joins TRBV7-2 to TRBJ2-3; D is unresolved. This CDR3 comprises 14 residues. Germline V gene data show CDR1 as SGHTA and CDR2 as FQGNSA. V was cut by 1 base and J by 2 bases, with 7 bases left in between. CDR3 protein: CASSLDGNTDTQYF. As DNA, the CDR3 is TGTGCCAGCAGCTTAGACGGTAACACAGATACGCAGTATTTT. Variable domain in full (rest from reference TRBV7-2 and TRBJ2-3): GAGVSQSPSNKVTEKGKDVELRCDPISGHTALYWYRQSLGQGLEFLIYFQGNSAPDKSGLPSDRFSAERTGGSVSTLTIQRTQQEDSAVYLCASSLDGNTDTQYFGPGTRLTVL.

The V and J genes are TRBV29-1 and TRBJ2-7; the D gene is possibly TRBD2 (6 bases). V dropped 4 bases and J dropped 4 bases, with 20 bases sitting between them. The V gene's germline CDR1 is SQVTM and CDR2 ANQGSEA. This CDR3 spans 15 amino acids. CDR3 sequence reads: CSVGFAGRSTYEQYF. The CDR3 DNA is TGCAGCGTTGGGTTTGCGGGGAGGAGTACGTACGAGCAGTACTTC.

The V and J genes are TRBV30 and TRBJ1-3; D remains unclear. The CDR3 sequence is 15 residues long. Trimming took 2 bases from V and 0 from J, leaving 11 bases between them. Looked up from germline, CDR1 is GTSNPN and CDR2 is SVGIG (reference sequence). CDR3 coding DNA: TGTGCCTGGAGTCATAGTGCATCCTCTGGAAACACCATATATTTT. Amino acid sequence: CAWSHSASSGNTIYF. Full variable domain (missing parts from reference TRBV30 and TRBJ1-3): SQTIHQWPATLVQPVGSPLSLECTVEGTSNPNLYWYRQAAGRGLQLLFYSVGIGQISSEVPQNLSASRPQDRQFILSSKKLLLSDSGFYLCAWSHSASSGNTIYFGEGSWLTVV.

Worth noting for this clone: The sample contains more than one DNA sequence encoding this CDR3. The J gene is TRBJ2-3, the V gene TRBV5-1; 7 nucleotides match TRBD2. This CDR3 is 14 amino acids long. CDR1 is SGHRS, CDR2 YFSETQ, per germline. After removal of 4 bases from V and 3 bases from J, the junction contained 5 bases not matched to a gene. The CDR3 region has the DNA TGCGCCAGCAGCCCCCTCGGGGGGACAGATACGCAGTATTTT. Translating it yields CASSPLGGTDTQYF.

The V call is TRBV18, the J call TRBJ1-1; D possibly corresponds to TRBD1 (6 bases). CDR1 and CDR2 (germline): KGHSH, LQKENI. V lost 8 bases and J 2 bases, leaving 12 bases between the germline ends. CDR3 length: 13 amino acids. The CDR3 protein is CASTTGTNTEAFF. Here the CDR3 DNA reads TGTGCCAGCACGACAGGTACAAACACTGAAGCTTTCTTT. Combining the CDR3 with reference TRBV18 and TRBJ1-1 gives the whole variable domain NAGVMQNPRHLVRRRGQEARLRCSPMKGHSHVYWYRQLPEEGLKFMVYLQKENIIDESGMPKERFSAEFPKEGPSILRIQQVVRGDSAAYFCASTTGTNTEAFFGQGTRLTVV.

The chain uses TRBV28 and TRBJ1-1, with 7 nucleotides matching TRBD1. From germline, CDR1 is MDHEN and CDR2 SYDVKM. The CDR3 is 14 amino acids. V was clipped by 7 bases and J by 4 bases; unmatched bases: 9. The CDR3 is CASIWSGGSTEAFF. CDR3 DNA sequence: TGTGCCAGCATCTGGTCAGGGGGTTCCACTGAAGCTTTCTTT.

V usage is TRBV15 and J usage is TRBJ2-6; tentative D call: TRBD1 (5 bases). Per germline, CDR1 LNHNV and CDR2 YYDKDF (reference sequence). The CDR3 contains 15 residues. V was clipped by 3 bases and J by 4 bases, with 10 bases between them. CDR3 residues: CATSRAGAGANVLTF. CDR3 DNA sequence: TGTGCCACCAGCAGGGCTGGGGCGGGGGCCAACGTCCTGACTTTC.

The chain joins TRBV11-3 to TRBJ2-1, with TRBD2 matching 8 bases. CDR1 SGHNT and CDR2 YENEEA come from the germline V gene. The J segment lost 10 bases and the V segment lost 0 bases, leaving 2 bases of the junction unmatched. CDR3 length equals 13 residues. CDR3 in DNA: TGTGCCAGCAGCTTAGATGGCGGGGGGGAGCAGTTCTTC. Its protein is CASSLDGGGEQFF. The full variable domain, its missing parts supplied by reference TRBV11-3 and TRBJ2-1, is EAGVVQSPRYKIIEKKQPVAFWCNPISGHNTLYWYLQNLGQGPELLIRYENEEAVDDSQLPKDRFSAERLKGVDSTLKIQPAELGDSAVYLCASSLDGGGEQFFGPGTRLTVL.

CDR3 nucleotide sequence: TGTGCCAGCAGTGAGCTAGCGGGATTCCACGAGCAGTACTTC. Translating it yields CASSELAGFHEQYF. This rearrangement joins TRBV2 to TRBJ2-7; 9 bases match TRBD2. The CDR3 consists of 14 residues. Germline CDR1 and CDR2: SNHLY and FYNNEI. V gave up 3 bases and J gave up 5 bases; unmatched junction bases: 5.

Here the CDR3 reads CASIRDSSSYNEQFF. The CDR3 nucleotides are TGTGCCAGCATTCGCGACTCGAGCTCCTACAATGAGCAGTTCTTC. The V and J genes are TRBV6-5 and TRBJ2-1; unclear D gene. Germline V gene sequence: CDR1 MNHEY, CDR2 SVGAGI. The V gene lost 7 bases and the J gene lost 0 bases, with 13 bases spanning the gap. CDR3 length equals 15 residues.

The chain links TRBV7-9 to TRBJ1-1; 11 bases fit TRBD1. With V trimmed by 2 bases and J by 7 bases, 9 bases remained unmatched. The CDR3 length is 16 residues. Germline CDR1 reads SEHNR; CDR2 reads FQNEAQ (reference sequence). The CDR3 bases are TGTGCCAGCAGCTTATGGACAGGGGGCAAGAGTGGTGAAGCTTTCTTT. Amino acids: CASSLWTGGKSGEAFF.

This clone was detected only a few times. The V and J genes are TRBV6-1 and TRBJ2-5; tentatively, D is TRBD1 (5 bases). The CDR3 covers 15 residues. Trimming removed 2 bases at V and 9 bases at J, with 19 bases between. Germline CDR1 MNHNS, CDR2 SASEGT. The CDR3 DNA is TGTGCCAGCAGTGAATTAGAGACAGCAGCTCGGGCCCAGTACTTC. As protein: CASSELETAARAQYF.

This chain uses TRBV5-6 with TRBJ1-1; D uncertain. Deletions cut 2 bases from V and 6 bases from J, with 11 bases between. In germline, CDR1 is SGHDT, CDR2 YYEEEE. The CDR3 consists of 13 residues. CDR3 protein: CASSFGQIPEAFF. The CDR3, as DNA: TGTGCCAGCAGCTTCGGGCAGATCCCTGAAGCTTTCTTT.

This clone turned up a few times. This rearrangement joins TRBV11-2 to TRBJ2-1; D perhaps matches TRBD1 (6 bases). Germline V gene sequence: CDR1 SGHAT, CDR2 FQNNGV. Trimming pared 0 bases from V and 7 bases from J, leaving 7 bases between. This CDR3 region has 13 residues. CDR3 sequence: CASSLERGNEQFF. In DNA form, the CDR3 reads TGTGCCAGCAGCTTAGAAAGGGGGAATGAGCAGTTCTTC.

This clone was found many times. J is TRBJ2-1 and V is TRBV18; D perhaps matches TRBD2 (8 bases). Germline CDR1 KGHSH, CDR2 LQKENI. The CDR3 length is 16 residues. V lost 0 bases and J lost 9, with 18 bases in between. Here the CDR3 DNA reads TGTGCCAGCTCACCACCGTCCAGCGGGAGACAGGGTGAGCAGTTCTTC. It encodes CASSPPSSGRQGEQFF.

This chain joins TRBV30 and TRBJ2-4; perhaps TRBD1 as D (6 bases). This CDR3 region has 16 residues. V lost 0 bases and J lost 0, with 12 bases in between. Germline V lookup: CDR1 GTSNPN, CDR2 SVGIG (reference sequence). The CDR3 DNA reads TGTGCCTGGAGTGTAGGACAGAACCTAGCCAAAAACATTCAGTACTTC. Encoded protein: CAWSVGQNLAKNIQYF.

The V call is TRBV10-2, the J call TRBJ2-1; TRBD2 aligns across 12 bases. Trimming cost V 2 bases and J 4 bases; bases outside gene matches: 6. This CDR3 is 17 amino acids long. Germline-derived CDR1 and CDR2 are WSHSY and SAAADI. The chain's CDR3 is CASSERLAGALYNEQFF. In nucleotides, the CDR3 is TGCGCCAGCAGTGAGAGACTAGCGGGGGCTTTATACAATGAGCAGTTCTTC.

The chain employs TRBV4-2 and TRBJ1-2; tentative D call: TRBD1 (5 bases). Germline V CDR1 and CDR2: LGHNA, YNFKEQ. The ends were cut back, 0 bases at V and 4 bases at J, with 12 bases in the middle. The CDR3 is 15 amino acids. The CDR3 reads CASSQDMGDGYGYTF. The CDR3 DNA reads as TGTGCCAGCAGCCAAGATATGGGGGACGGCTATGGCTACACCTTC.

The chain has TRBV18 and TRBJ1-3; D remains ambiguous. This CDR3 has 15 residues. Trimming took off 0 bases at V and 1 base at J, with 7 bases between the two ends. Germline CDR1 KGHSH, CDR2 LQKENI. The CDR3 bases are TGTGCCAGCTCACCACCGGAATTTTCTGGAAACACCATATATTTT. It codes for CASSPPEFSGNTIYF.

The rearrangement links TRBV7-9 to TRBJ2-3; 8 bases are shared with TRBD1. The CDR3 is 18 residues long. Germline V gene lookup returns CDR1 SEHNR and CDR2 FQNEAQ (reference sequence). V shed 1 base, J shed 1 base, and the junction held 10 bases outside the gene matches. CDR3 region: CASSLGVYGQGRTDTQYF. The CDR3 DNA reads as TGTGCCAGCAGCTTAGGAGTGTACGGACAGGGTCGCACAGATACGCAGTATTTT.

This clone was observed a handful of times. The V call is TRBV11-3, the J call TRBJ2-2, with D uncertain. Germline assignment: CDR1 SGHNT and CDR2 YENEEA. This CDR3 spans 15 amino acids. V lost 5 bases and J 1 base, leaving 11 bases between the germline ends. The CDR3 DNA reads TGTGCCAGCAGCCCACGGACCATGAACACCGGGGAGCTGTTTTTT. Its protein is CASSPRTMNTGELFF.

The CDR3 is CASSFGGVGKLFF. The DNA for the CDR3 is TGTGCCAGCAGTTTTGGAGGGGTTGGAAAACTGTTTTTT. This rearrangement joins TRBV28 to TRBJ1-4; perhaps TRBD1 as D (5 bases). V lost 3 bases and J 10 bases, leaving 12 bases between the germline ends. The length of the CDR3 is 13 residues. The V gene's germline CDR1 is MDHEN and CDR2 SYDVKM. The whole variable domain, filled in from reference TRBV28 and TRBJ1-4, reads DVKVTQSSRYLVKRTGEKVFLECVQDMDHENMFWYRQDPGLGLRLIYFSYDVKMKEKGDIPEGYSVSREKKERFSLILESASTNQTSMYLCASSFGGVGKLFFGSGTQLSVL.

The gene calls are TRBV7-9 and TRBJ2-1; 12 bases agree with TRBD2. The V gene end was trimmed by 5 bases and the J gene end by 8 bases; junction bases not matched to a gene: 19. This CDR3 is built from 19 residues. Germline V CDR1 and CDR2: SEHNR, FQNEAQ (reference sequence). This chain's CDR3 is CASSPRGPTTSGSRYEQFF. CDR3 nucleotides: TGTGCCAGCAGCCCTAGAGGGCCCACGACTAGCGGGAGTCGCTATGAGCAGTTCTTC. The full variable domain, completed using reference TRBV7-9 and TRBJ2-1, is DTGVSQNPRHKITKRGQNVTFRCDPISEHNRLYWYRQTLGQGPEFLTYFQNEAQLEKSRLLSDRFSAERPKGSFSTLEIQRTEQGDSAMYLCASSPRGPTTSGSRYEQFFGPGTRLTVL.

The rearrangement links TRBV18 to TRBJ1-5; D is undetermined. This CDR3 has 13 residues. The germline gives CDR1 KGHSH, CDR2 LQKENI. V lost 4 bases and J lost 7, with 11 bases in between. The CDR3 loop is CASSRSLGQPQHF. The CDR3 DNA follows: TGTGCCAGCTCACGATCCCTGGGGCAGCCCCAGCATTTT. The full variable domain, rest sourced from reference TRBV18 and TRBJ1-5, is NAGVMQNPRHLVRRRGQEARLRCSPMKGHSHVYWYRQLPEEGLKFMVYLQKENIIDESGMPKERFSAEFPKEGPSILRIQQVVRGDSAAYFCASSRSLGQPQHFGDGTRLSIL.

This clone has a handful of counts. This chain links TRBV7-3 with TRBJ1-3; 9 positions match TRBD1. V lost 5 bases and J lost 3; bases outside the gene matches: 5. The CDR3 loop spans 15 amino acids. The V gene's germline CDR1 is SGHTA and CDR2 FQGTGA. The CDR3 nucleotides read TGTGCCAGCAGCCCCACAGGGGGCAATGGAAACACCATATATTTT. Translation: CASSPTGGNGNTIYF. The full variable domain, with the rest looked up from reference TRBV7-3 and TRBJ1-3, is GAGVSQTPSNKVTEKGKYVELRCDPISGHTALYWYRQSLGQGPEFLIYFQGTGAADDSGLPNDRFFAVRPEGSVSTLKIQRTERGDSAVYLCASSPTGGNGNTIYFGEGSWLTVV.